A selection of T cell receptor beta chains follows, all from one sample in a study of blood T cell repertoires in COVID-19. TCRdb keeps only in-frame clones here, not all; method: immunoSEQ multiplex PCR. Among under 350,000 clones listed, about four fifths were seen once. The sample was peripheral blood. These receptors were collected from a woman between 45 and 65 years old who had recovered from COVID-19. Each CDR3 is given with its conserved first and last residue. The D gene is left open where the match is weak. Expanded clones are given a class, and other clones once, few, many or no size at all.

NA,TRBV12-3/TRBV12-4,TRBJ1-4,NA,12,CASSTLQEKLFF,TGTGCCAGCAGTACCCTCCAGGAAAAACTGTTTTTT
NA,TRBV19,TRBJ2-2,TRBD1,15,CASSRGTGVSGELFF,TGTGCCAGTAGTAGGGGAACAGGGGTGTCCGGGGAGCTGTTTTTT
NA,TRBV5-6,TRBJ1-2,NA,15,CASSAQVRQPYGYTF,TGTGCCAGCAGCGCCCAAGTAAGACAGCCCTATGGCTACACCTTC
NA,TRBV10-3,TRBJ1-2,NA,12,CAISTLGAGYTF,TGTGCCATCAGTACCCTCGGTGCTGGCTACACCTTC
NA,TRBV30,TRBJ2-7,NA,18,CAWSVLWRGNRQFYEQYF,TGTGCCTGGAGTGTATTATGGAGAGGAAATAGGCAATTCTACGAGCAGTACTTC
NA,TRBV7-9,TRBJ1-1,NA,14,CASSLGAGGTEAFF,TGTGCCAGCAGCTTAGGAGCGGGCGGCACTGAAGCTTTCTTT
NA,TRBV7-2,TRBJ1-5,NA,13,CASSLDRLQPQHF,TGTGCCAGCAGCTTAGATCGTCTTCAGCCCCAGCATTTT
NA,TRBV27,TRBJ1-2,TRBD1,16,CASSLSSDRRDYGYTF,TGTGCCAGCAGTTTATCCTCGGACAGGCGGGACTATGGCTACACCTTC
NA,TRBV7-2,TRBJ2-1,TRBD2,15,CASSLTASGPLEQFF,TGTGCCAGCAGCTTAACGGCTAGCGGGCCTTTGGAGCAGTTCTTC
NA,TRBV24-1,TRBJ2-3,NA,13,CATSDFGADTQYF,TGTGCCACCAGTGATTTTGGGGCGGATACGCAGTATTTT
NA,TRBV27,TRBJ1-2,TRBD1,15,CASSQQGGFNYGYTF,TGTGCCAGCAGCCAGCAGGGGGGATTTAACTATGGCTACACCTTC
NA,TRBV5-1,TRBJ1-3,NA,15,CASSQIPLSGNTIYF,TGCGCCAGCAGCCAAATCCCACTGTCGGGAAACACCATATATTTT
NA,TRBV4-3,TRBJ1-1,NA,17,CASSQDGASGLGTEAFF,TGCGCCAGCAGCCAAGATGGAGCCTCAGGGTTGGGCACTGAAGCTTTCTTT
NA,TRBV7-9,TRBJ2-7,NA,15,CASAKARTLSYEQYF,TGTGCCAGCGCCAAAGCGAGGACTCTCTCCTACGAGCAGTACTTC
few,TRBV6-1,TRBJ1-6,NA,11,CASFKQGALHF,TGTGCCAGCTTCAAACAGGGAGCCCTCCACTTT
NA,TRBV28,TRBJ2-5,TRBD1,13,CASSYSRGQTQYF,TGTGCCAGCAGCTACAGCAGGGGGCAGACCCAGTACTTC
NA,TRBV5-4,TRBJ1-2,TRBD1,15,CASSLGGQGRGGYTF,TGTGCCAGCAGCTTAGGCGGACAGGGGAGAGGTGGCTACACCTTC
NA,TRBV4-1,TRBJ1-5,TRBD1,15,CASSPQTGLGQPQHF,TGCGCCAGCAGCCCGCAGACAGGGTTAGGACAGCCCCAGCATTTT
NA,TRBV21-1,TRBJ2-3,NA,18,CASSLPNPSGMSTDTQYF,TGTGCCAGCTCTCTACCGAACCCCTCGGGGATGTCAACAGATACGCAGTATTTT
NA,TRBV28,TRBJ1-2,NA,15,CASSQAGAGNYGYTF,TGTGCCAGCAGTCAGGCAGGGGCTGGCAACTATGGCTACACCTTC
once,TRBV5-4,TRBJ2-1,TRBD2,16,CASSKGTSGTYNEQFF,TGTGCCAGCAGCAAGGGGACTAGCGGGACCTACAATGAGCAGTTCTTC
NA,TRBV4-3,TRBJ2-7,NA,15,CASSQEAARGVEQYF,TGCGCCAGCAGCCAAGAGGCGGCCAGGGGAGTCGAGCAGTACTTC
NA,TRBV7-3,TRBJ2-3,TRBD2,16,CASSAPLAGNTDTQYF,TGTGCCAGCAGCGCCCCACTAGCGGGGAACACAGATACGCAGTATTTT
NA,TRBV28,TRBJ2-7,TRBD1,16,CASSAHSGQKIYEQYF,TGTGCCAGCAGTGCCCATTCGGGACAGAAAATCTACGAGCAGTACTTC
NA,TRBV27,TRBJ1-5,NA,13,CASRQLSNQPQHF,TGTGCCAGCAGGCAGTTGAGCAATCAGCCCCAGCATTTT
NA,TRBV4-2,TRBJ1-2,NA,15,CASSQKGFANYGYTF,TGTGCCAGCAGCCAAAAGGGGTTCGCTAACTATGGCTACACCTTC
NA,TRBV30,TRBJ1-2,TRBD1,13,CAWTGQGNYGYTF,TGTGCCTGGACCGGACAGGGCAACTATGGCTACACCTTC
few,TRBV7-9,TRBJ1-1,NA,14,CASSFERSGTEAFF,TGTGCCAGCAGCTTCGAAAGGTCGGGCACTGAAGCTTTCTTT
NA,TRBV5-6,TRBJ1-2,TRBD1,13,CASSAPDRGLYTF,TGTGCCAGCAGCGCCCCGGACAGGGGGCTGTACACCTTC
NA,TRBV25-1,TRBJ1-4,NA,14,CASSAEGYSEKLFF,TGTGCCAGCAGTGCGGAGGGGTATAGCGAAAAACTGTTTTTT
NA,TRBV18,TRBJ2-7,NA,16,CASSPNSGLPNYEQYF,TGTGCCAGCTCACCGAACTCAGGGCTGCCAAACTACGAGCAGTACTTC
NA,TRBV7-2,TRBJ2-5,TRBD2,13,CASSLQTSGGAYF,TGTGCCAGCAGCTTACAGACTAGCGGGGGGGCTTACTTC
NA,TRBV27,TRBJ2-5,NA,15,CASSSPRGVGETQYF,TGTGCCAGCAGTTCCCCCAGGGGGGTTGGGGAGACCCAGTACTTC
NA,TRBV6-2/TRBV6-3,TRBJ1-5,TRBD1,15,CASSQGAAPRQPQHF,TGTGCCAGCAGTCAGGGGGCAGCTCCGCGGCAGCCCCAGCATTTT
NA,TRBV7-3,TRBJ2-1,NA,13,CASGGMGSGEQFF,TGTGCCAGCGGAGGGATGGGATCCGGTGAGCAGTTCTTC
few,TRBV7-9,TRBJ2-3,TRBD1,14,CASTGQGSTDTQYF,TGTGCCAGCACCGGACAGGGATCCACAGATACGCAGTATTTT
NA,TRBV10-3,TRBJ1-2,TRBD1,13,CAISEQGADGYTF,TGTGCCATCAGCGAACAGGGGGCTGATGGCTACACCTTC
NA,TRBV2,TRBJ2-1,TRBD2,15,CASSRDPAGGLRIFF,TGTGCCAGCAGCCGAGATCCAGCGGGGGGCCTACGAATATTCTTC
NA,TRBV6-6,TRBJ1-2,NA,15,CASSYVTATNYGYTF,TGTGCCAGCAGTTACGTGACAGCCACTAACTATGGCTACACCTTC
NA,TRBV3-1/TRBV3-2,TRBJ2-5,NA,15,CASSHYRDAGETQYF,TGTGCCAGCAGCCACTACAGGGACGCGGGTGAGACCCAGTACTTC
NA,TRBV6-4,TRBJ1-1,NA,13,CASSAGVDTEAFF,TGTGCCAGCAGTGCCGGGGTCGACACTGAAGCTTTCTTT
NA,TRBV5-1,TRBJ2-3,TRBD2,16,CASSDSSGGAADTQYF,TGCGCCAGCAGCGACTCAAGCGGGGGGGCTGCAGATACGCAGTATTTT
NA,TRBV2,TRBJ2-3,NA,13,CASSEVGTDTQYF,TGTGCCAGCAGTGAAGTCGGCACAGATACGCAGTATTTT
once,TRBV18,TRBJ1-1,TRBD1,15,CASSSTGAGATEAFF,TGTGCCAGCTCATCGACAGGGGCAGGGGCCACTGAAGCTTTCTTT
NA,TRBV29-1,TRBJ2-2,NA,12,CSVSGGTGELFF,TGCAGCGTTAGTGGGGGGACCGGGGAGCTGTTTTTT
once,TRBV6-6,TRBJ1-6,TRBD1,18,CASSPTYGQGPYNSPLHF,TGTGCCAGCAGTCCTACTTACGGACAGGGCCCCTATAATTCACCCCTCCACTTT
NA,TRBV7-2,TRBJ1-1,NA,12,CASSLEAGGAFF,TGTGCCAGCAGCTTAGAGGCAGGTGGGGCTTTCTTT
NA,TRBV13,TRBJ2-1,NA,12,CASSPPRGEQFF,TGTGCCAGCAGCCCACCTCGCGGTGAGCAGTTCTTC
NA,TRBV5-5,TRBJ2-3,TRBD2,16,CASSYLAGVGPDTQYF,TGTGCCAGCAGCTATCTAGCGGGAGTAGGCCCAGATACGCAGTATTTT
NA,TRBV19,TRBJ2-5,NA,14,CASSDVGARETQYF,TGTGCCAGTAGTGATGTGGGGGCTCGGGAGACCCAGTACTTC
NA,TRBV7-2,TRBJ2-4,NA,14,CASSSGSTRNIQYF,TGTGCCAGCAGCTCTGGGTCAACGCGGAACATTCAGTACTTC
once,TRBV5-1,TRBJ2-7,TRBD1,14,CASSLQGAGSEQYF,TGCGCCAGCAGCTTACAGGGGGCGGGGAGCGAGCAGTACTTC
few,TRBV19,TRBJ2-1,TRBD1,16,CASSSPGQGAGSEQFF,TGTGCCAGTAGTTCCCCCGGACAGGGGGCGGGGAGTGAGCAGTTCTTC
NA,TRBV28,TRBJ2-1,TRBD1,16,CASRPNRGPSLNEQFF,TGTGCCAGCAGGCCGAACAGGGGGCCCTCTCTCAATGAGCAGTTCTTC
few,TRBV25-1,TRBJ1-2,TRBD1,14,CASSETGSYYGYTF,TGTGCCAGCAGTGAGACAGGGAGCTACTATGGCTACACCTTC